These T cell receptor beta chains were read from a single sample in a study of cytomegalovirus exposure and HLA in healthy donors. The repertoire was sequenced with immunoSEQ multiplex PCR; TCRdb's copy has only in-frame clones and lacks some. Of about 120,000 clones in the sample, 70% to 90% were seen once. The specimen sequenced was PBMCs. The receptor source for this set is a woman aged 25 to 39 in good health and CMV-seronegative. The CDR3 runs from the conserved cysteine through the conserved F or W. A D gene is named only where the DNA matches it firmly. Clone size, where shown, is once, few, many, or a class for clones that have expanded.

abundance,j_gene,d_gene,v_gene,CDR3aa,CDR3nt
once,TRBJ1-1,TRBD1,TRBV9,CASSVATGDVNTEAFF,TGTGCCAGCAGCGTAGCCACAGGGGATGTGAACACTGAAGCTTTCTTT
.,TRBJ1-2,TRBD1,TRBV5-1,CASSPGTGVIGGYTF,TGCGCCAGCAGCCCCGGGACAGGGGTTATCGGAGGCTACACCTTC
.,TRBJ2-5,TRBD1,TRBV27,CASSFLRQGAKETQYF,TGTGCCAGCAGTTTCCTCCGACAGGGGGCCAAAGAGACCCAGTACTTC
.,TRBJ2-7,.,TRBV5-5,CASSLGTSRLYEQYF,TGTGCCAGCAGCTTGGGTACTAGCCGGCTCTACGAGCAGTACTTC
.,TRBJ1-3,.,TRBV21-1,CASTEGVSGNTIYF,TGTGCCAGCACCGAGGGGGTGAGTGGAAACACCATATATTTT
.,TRBJ2-7,TRBD1,TRBV5-4,CASSFRTGSDEQYF,TGTGCCAGCAGCTTCAGGACAGGGAGCGACGAGCAGTACTTC
.,TRBJ1-2,TRBD1,TRBV7-2,CASSQRAGTASYGYTF,TGTGCCAGCAGCCAACGAGCTGGGACAGCAAGCTATGGCTACACCTTC
.,TRBJ2-3,TRBD1,TRBV11-3,CASSLGGEGGGDTQYF,TGTGCCAGCAGCTTAGGTGGGGAAGGGGGCGGAGATACGCAGTATTTT
.,TRBJ2-3,.,TRBV4-3,CASSQDRAGQTDTQYF,TGCGCCAGCAGCCAAGATAGGGCAGGGCAAACAGATACGCAGTATTTT
.,TRBJ2-7,.,TRBV11-2,CASSSTGNTYEQYF,TGTGCCAGCAGCTCGACGGGTAACACCTACGAGCAGTACTTC
few,TRBJ1-2,TRBD1,TRBV15,CATSRGTGLWGYTF,TGTGCCACCAGCAGAGGGACAGGCTTATGGGGCTACACCTTC
.,TRBJ1-1,.,TRBV19,CASTSPAGMTEAFF,TGTGCCAGTACCTCCCCGGCGGGGATGACTGAAGCTTTCTTT
.,TRBJ2-6,TRBD1,TRBV19,CASKMGQGSPGANVLTF,TGTGCCAGTAAGATGGGACAGGGGTCCCCTGGGGCCAACGTCCTGACTTTC
.,TRBJ2-7,.,TRBV21-1,CASSKCWANRVPYEQYF,TGTGCCAGCAGCAAATGCTGGGCGAACAGGGTCCCCTACGAGCAGTACTTC
many,TRBJ1-3,TRBD1,TRBV9,CASSLTGTGSPRSGNTIYF,TGTGCCAGCAGCCTCACCGGGACAGGGAGCCCCCGCTCTGGAAACACCATATATTTT
.,TRBJ2-2,TRBD2,TRBV29-1,CSVITSGENTGELFF,TGCAGCGTAATCACTAGCGGGGAGAACACCGGGGAGCTGTTTTTT
once,TRBJ1-2,TRBD1,TRBV4-3,CASSHGQGASFDGYTF,TGCGCCAGCAGCCACGGACAGGGGGCGTCGTTCGATGGCTACACCTTC
.,TRBJ2-7,TRBD1,TRBV7-2,CASSDAGTASYEQYF,TGTGCCAGCAGCGACGCCGGGACAGCCTCCTACGAGCAGTACTTC
.,TRBJ2-7,.,TRBV10-1,CASRQDPPGFYLSYEQYF,TGCGCCAGCAGACAGGACCCGCCTGGTTTCTACCTCTCCTACGAGCAGTACTTC
few,TRBJ2-3,.,TRBV7-2,CASSFKSGYTDTQYF,TGTGCCAGCAGCTTTAAGAGCGGATACACAGATACGCAGTATTTT
once,TRBJ1-1,TRBD1,TRBV5-1,CATRIGQGGWGTEAFF,TGCGCCACCAGGATTGGACAGGGCGGCTGGGGCACTGAAGCTTTCTTT
once,TRBJ2-7,.,TRBV5-6,CASRWRGGSYEQYF,TGTGCCAGCCGATGGCGCGGAGGGTCCTACGAGCAGTACTTC
.,TRBJ2-1,.,TRBV11-3,CASSPYDGPPMAGNEQFF,TGTGCCAGCAGCCCCTACGACGGACCACCAATGGCGGGCAATGAGCAGTTCTTC
.,TRBJ1-2,.,TRBV29-1,CSAQQVYGYTF,TGCAGCGCACAGCAAGTCTATGGCTACACCTTC
.,TRBJ2-1,.,TRBV18,CASSSLISYNEQFF,TGTGCCAGCTCAAGCTTGATCTCCTACAATGAGCAGTTCTTC
.,TRBJ1-4,.,TRBV7-9,CASSPPAGVNEKLFF,TGTGCCAGCAGCCCCCCGGCGGGGGTTAATGAAAAACTGTTTTTT
.,TRBJ2-7,.,TRBV7-6,CASSLAAPGEQYF,TGTGCCAGCAGCTTAGCGGCTCCGGGCGAGCAGTACTTC
few,TRBJ2-7,.,TRBV7-8,CASSAWRDEQYF,TGTGCCAGCAGCGCGTGGAGGGACGAGCAGTACTTC
few,TRBJ2-7,.,TRBV4-3,CASSQEPGLNYEQYF,TGCGCCAGCAGCCAAGAACCAGGGTTGAACTACGAGCAGTACTTC
.,TRBJ2-5,TRBD2,TRBV7-6,CASSLGAGGRETQYF,TGTGCCAGCAGCTTAGGAGCGGGGGGGCGAGAGACCCAGTACTTC
.,TRBJ1-2,.,TRBV6-1,CASSPRTAMGYGYTF,TGTGCCAGCAGTCCCCGGACTGCGATGGGCTATGGCTACACCTTC
few,TRBJ2-7,TRBD2,TRBV10-3,CAISGSRLAGGSGEQYF,TGTGCCATCAGTGGTTCAAGACTAGCGGGGGGCTCGGGGGAGCAGTACTTC
.,TRBJ2-2,TRBD1,TRBV5-5,CASSLGTGFQAGELFF,TGTGCCAGCAGCTTGGGGACAGGATTCCAGGCCGGGGAGCTGTTTTTT
.,TRBJ2-3,TRBD1,TRBV7-9,CASSPQGARDTQYF,TGTGCCAGCAGCCCACAGGGGGCAAGGGATACGCAGTATTTT
once,TRBJ2-7,TRBD1,TRBV28,CASRTGDPYEQYF,TGTGCCAGTAGGACAGGAGACCCCTACGAGCAGTACTTC
.,TRBJ2-2,.,TRBV21-1,CASSKLRTGRVPGELFF,TGTGCCAGCAGCAAACTACGGACGGGGAGGGTACCCGGGGAGCTGTTTTTT
.,TRBJ1-6,TRBD1,TRBV19,CASQHTRGLLGPLHF,TGTGCCAGCCAACACACCAGGGGGCTGTTGGGACCCCTCCACTTT